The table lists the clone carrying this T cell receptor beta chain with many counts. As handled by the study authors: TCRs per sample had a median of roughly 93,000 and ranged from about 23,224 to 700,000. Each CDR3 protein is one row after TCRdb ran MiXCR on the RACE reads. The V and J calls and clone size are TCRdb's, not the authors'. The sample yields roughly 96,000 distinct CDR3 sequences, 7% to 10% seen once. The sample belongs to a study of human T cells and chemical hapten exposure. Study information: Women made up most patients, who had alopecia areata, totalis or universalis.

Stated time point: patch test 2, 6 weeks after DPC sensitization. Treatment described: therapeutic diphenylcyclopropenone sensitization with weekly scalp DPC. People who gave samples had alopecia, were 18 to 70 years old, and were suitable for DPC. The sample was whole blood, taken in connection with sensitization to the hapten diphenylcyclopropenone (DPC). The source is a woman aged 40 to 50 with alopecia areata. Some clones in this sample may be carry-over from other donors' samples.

CDR3: CASSRQGNTQYF. In nucleotides, the CDR3 is TGTGCCAGCAGTCGACAGGGAAATACGCAGTATTTT. The V and J genes are TRBV6-2 or TRBV6-3 and TRBJ2-3, with 7 positions matching TRBD1. Trimming removed 5 bases from V and 7 bases from J; junction bases left unmatched: 3. This CDR3 is 12 amino acids long. CDR1 and CDR2 (germline): MNHEY, SVGEGT.